This TCR beta chain appears in the sequencing data of a study of STAT5B mutations in CD4+ large granular lymphocyte leukemia. Generated by immunoSEQ multiplex PCR, the TCRdb table keeps only in-frame clones and is missing some. The sample consists of around 33,000 clones, roughly 65% of them appearing once. Germline V gene data show CDR1 as LGHNA and CDR2 as YSLEER. The V gene lost 0 bases and the J gene lost 3 bases, with 11 bases spanning the gap. The CDR3 sequence is 15 residues long. The receptor comes from a human donor in good health. The sample was CD4+ T cells from blood buffy coats. The rearrangement uses TRBV4-3 and TRBJ2-5, with D possibly called TRBD1 or TRBD2 (5 bases each). CDR3 in DNA: TGCGCCAGCAGCCAAGATCTGGGACGGAAAGAGACCCAGTACTTC. This codes for CASSQDLGRKETQYF.